This T cell receptor (beta chain) was retrieved from a study of blood T cell repertoires in COVID-19. At the level of the study: Italy, Spain and the United States were the sources of the convalescent and acute COVID-19 samples. T cells, B-cell-depleted T cells, or PBMCs provided the cDNA or gDNA that served as material.

This clone was observed a few times. Two negative PCRs, clearance, or symptom resolution were required of recovered Cohort 3 donors. This CDR3 is 15 amino acids long. Per the germline V gene, CDR1 is GTSNPN and CDR2 is SVGIG (reference sequence). Deletions cut 0 bases from V and 0 bases from J, with 9 bases between. As handled by the study authors: The assay estimated nucleated cells by amplifying reference gene primers. Only in-frame clones appear in the TCRdb table, and some are missing; sequencing was by immunoSEQ multiplex PCR. From that table come the V and J calls and clone size; the DNA was used to work out D and trimming. This sample carries 150,000 to 200,000 clones, roughly 88% of them seen once, and the ten largest clones take 10% to 15%.

This receptor was identified in a woman aged 60-75 years who had recovered from COVID-19. The chain couples TRBV30 to TRBJ1-3; no reliable D call. The sequencing input was PBMCs or T cells enriched from blood (not recorded which). The CDR3 sequence is CAWSVAVFSGNTIYF. The CDR3 coding sequence is TGTGCCTGGAGTGTGGCAGTTTTCTCTGGAAACACCATATATTTT. Complete variable domain (other parts from reference TRBV30 and TRBJ1-3): SQTIHQWPATLVQPVGSPLSLECTVEGTSNPNLYWYRQAAGRGLQLLFYSVGIGQISSEVPQNLSASRPQDRQFILSSKKLLLSDSGFYLCAWSVAVFSGNTIYFGEGSWLTVV.